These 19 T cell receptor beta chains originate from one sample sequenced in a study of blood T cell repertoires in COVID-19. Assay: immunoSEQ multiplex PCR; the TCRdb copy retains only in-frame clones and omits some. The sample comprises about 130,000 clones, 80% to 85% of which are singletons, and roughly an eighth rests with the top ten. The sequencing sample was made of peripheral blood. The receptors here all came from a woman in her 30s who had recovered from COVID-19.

The DNA of the CDR3 is TGCAGCGTTGAACCTGGGACCGGGAGGACAGATACGCAGTATTTT. It specifies CSVEPGTGRTDTQYF. The V and J genes are TRBV29-1 and TRBJ2-3; 7 nucleotides align to TRBD2. CDR1 and CDR2 from the germline V gene are SQVTM and ANQGSEA. J gave up 3 bases and V 2 bases, and 8 bases lay outside the gene matches. CDR3 length equals 15 residues.

The CDR3 DNA is TGTGCCAGCAGCCCTCACAGCGGGAGGGTTCGCGAGCAGTACTTC. Translating gives CASSPHSGRVREQYF. This rearrangement joins TRBV3-1 (or the pseudogene TRBV3-2) to TRBJ2-7; 10 positions match TRBD2. The CDR3 totals 15 residues. Unmatched junction bases numbered 9, after V lost 4 bases and J lost 6 bases. The germline CDR1 and CDR2 sequences are LGHDT and YNNKEL (reference sequence).

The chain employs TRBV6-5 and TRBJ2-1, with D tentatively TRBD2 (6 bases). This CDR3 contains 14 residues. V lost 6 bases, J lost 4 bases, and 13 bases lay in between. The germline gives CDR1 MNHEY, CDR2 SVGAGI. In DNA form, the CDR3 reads TGTGCCAGCAGACTTGACGGGACTTACAATGAGCAGTTCTTC. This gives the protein CASRLDGTYNEQFF.

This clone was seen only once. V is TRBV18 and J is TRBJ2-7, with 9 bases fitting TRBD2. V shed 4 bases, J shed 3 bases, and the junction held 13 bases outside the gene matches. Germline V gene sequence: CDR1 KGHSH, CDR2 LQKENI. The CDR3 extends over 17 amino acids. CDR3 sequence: CASSLPGGGAGLYEQYF. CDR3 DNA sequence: TGTGCCAGCTCACTCCCCGGCGGGGGGGCTGGACTCTACGAGCAGTACTTC.

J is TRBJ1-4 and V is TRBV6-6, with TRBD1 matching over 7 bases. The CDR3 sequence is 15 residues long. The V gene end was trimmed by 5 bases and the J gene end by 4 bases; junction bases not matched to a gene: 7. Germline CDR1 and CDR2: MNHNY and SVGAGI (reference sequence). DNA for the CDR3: TGTGCCAGCAGTACTCCCGGGACAGTTAATGAAAAACTGTTTTTT. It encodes CASSTPGTVNEKLFF.

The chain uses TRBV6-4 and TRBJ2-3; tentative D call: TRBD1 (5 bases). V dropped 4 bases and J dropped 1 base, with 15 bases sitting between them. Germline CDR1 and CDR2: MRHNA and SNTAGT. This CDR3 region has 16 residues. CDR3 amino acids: CASSVEGATGTDTQYF. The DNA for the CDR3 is TGTGCCAGCAGTGTGGAAGGGGCCACAGGCACAGATACGCAGTATTTT.

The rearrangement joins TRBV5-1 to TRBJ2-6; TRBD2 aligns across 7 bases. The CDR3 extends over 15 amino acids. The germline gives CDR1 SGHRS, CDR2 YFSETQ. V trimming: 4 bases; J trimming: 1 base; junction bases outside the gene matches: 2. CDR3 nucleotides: TGCGCCAGCAGCGGGGAGGGGTCTGGGGCCAACGTCCTGACTTTC. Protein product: CASSGEGSGANVLTF.

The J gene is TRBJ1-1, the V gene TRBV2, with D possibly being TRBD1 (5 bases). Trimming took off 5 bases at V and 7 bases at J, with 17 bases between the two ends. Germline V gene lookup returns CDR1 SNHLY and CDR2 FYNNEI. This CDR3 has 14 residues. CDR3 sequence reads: CASSPSRQRHEAFF. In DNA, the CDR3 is TGTGCCAGCAGTCCCTCTAGACAGAGACATGAAGCTTTCTTT.

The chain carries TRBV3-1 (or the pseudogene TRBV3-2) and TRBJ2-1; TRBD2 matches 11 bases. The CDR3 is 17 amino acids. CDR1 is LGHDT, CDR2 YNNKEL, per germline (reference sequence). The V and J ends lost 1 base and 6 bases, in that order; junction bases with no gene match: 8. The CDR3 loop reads CASSQVPTSGSGNEQFF. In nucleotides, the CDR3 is TGTGCCAGCAGCCAAGTTCCAACTAGCGGGAGCGGCAATGAGCAGTTCTTC.

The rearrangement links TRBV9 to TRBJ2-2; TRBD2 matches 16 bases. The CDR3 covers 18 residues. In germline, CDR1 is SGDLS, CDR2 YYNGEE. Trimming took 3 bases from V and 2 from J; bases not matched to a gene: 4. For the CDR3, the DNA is TGTGCCAGCAGCGCGGGACTAGCGGGGGGGCATAACACCGGGGAGCTGTTTTTT. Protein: CASSAGLAGGHNTGELFF.

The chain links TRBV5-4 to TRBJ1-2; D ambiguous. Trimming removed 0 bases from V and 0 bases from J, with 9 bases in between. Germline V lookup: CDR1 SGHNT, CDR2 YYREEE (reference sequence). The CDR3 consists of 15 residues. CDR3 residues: CASSLEAGTNYGYTF. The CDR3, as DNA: TGTGCCAGCAGCTTGGAGGCAGGAACTAACTATGGCTACACCTTC.

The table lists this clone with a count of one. CDR3 DNA sequence: TGTGCCAGCAGCCATTCCTACGAGCAGTACTTC. This translates into CASSHSYEQYF. V and J are TRBV7-9 and TRBJ2-7, with no clear D. The V end was cut by 5 bases, the J end by 1 base, with 3 bases between. Looked up from germline, CDR1 is SEHNR and CDR2 is FQNEAQ (reference sequence). This CDR3 has 11 amino acids.

The CDR3, as DNA: TGTGCCAGTAGTATGAGGAAGCAGAGTGAAGCTTTCTTT. Translated, it gives CASSMRKQSEAFF. The rearrangement uses TRBV19 and TRBJ1-1; D is ambiguous. Germline CDR1 and CDR2: LNHDA and SQIVND (reference sequence). Between the trimmed V and J ends, which lost 3 bases and 7 bases, there was a span of 12 bases. This CDR3 comprises 13 residues.

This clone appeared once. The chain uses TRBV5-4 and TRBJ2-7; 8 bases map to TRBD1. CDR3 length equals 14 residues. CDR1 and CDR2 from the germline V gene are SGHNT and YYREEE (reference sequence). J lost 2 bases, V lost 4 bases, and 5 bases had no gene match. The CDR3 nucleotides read TGTGCCAGCAGCCACGGGACAGGACCCTACGAGCAGTACTTC. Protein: CASSHGTGPYEQYF.

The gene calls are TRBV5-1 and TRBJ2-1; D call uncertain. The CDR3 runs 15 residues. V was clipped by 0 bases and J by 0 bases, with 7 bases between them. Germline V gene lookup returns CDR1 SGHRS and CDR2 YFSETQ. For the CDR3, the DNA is TGCGCCAGCAGCTTGGTTCCCCTCTCCTACAATGAGCAGTTCTTC. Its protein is CASSLVPLSYNEQFF.

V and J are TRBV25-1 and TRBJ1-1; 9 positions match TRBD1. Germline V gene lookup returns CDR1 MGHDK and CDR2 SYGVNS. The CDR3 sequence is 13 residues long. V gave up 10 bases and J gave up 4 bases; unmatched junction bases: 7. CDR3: CATSGQGFTEAFF. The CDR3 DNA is TGTGCCACCTCTGGACAGGGGTTCACTGAAGCTTTCTTT.

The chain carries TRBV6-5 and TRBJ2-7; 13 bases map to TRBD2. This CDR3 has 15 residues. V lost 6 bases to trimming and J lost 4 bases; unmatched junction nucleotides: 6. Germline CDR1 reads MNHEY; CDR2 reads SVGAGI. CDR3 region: CASRRWTSGSYEQYF. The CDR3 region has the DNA TGTGCCAGCAGGAGGTGGACTAGCGGGAGTTACGAGCAGTACTTC.

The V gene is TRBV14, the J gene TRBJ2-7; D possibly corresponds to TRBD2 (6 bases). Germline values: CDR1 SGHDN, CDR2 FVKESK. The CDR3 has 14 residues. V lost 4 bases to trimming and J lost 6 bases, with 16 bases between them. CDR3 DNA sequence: TGTGCCAGCAGCCTGCTAGCGAGCCAAAGCGAGCAGTACTTC. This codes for CASSLLASQSEQYF.

CDR3 coding DNA: TGTGCCAGCTCACCAGTTGACGCAGGGACAGAAAAGACCGGGGAGCTGTTTTTT. It is translated as CASSPVDAGTEKTGELFF. This chain joins TRBV18 and TRBJ2-2; 7 bases map to TRBD1. In germline, CDR1 is KGHSH, CDR2 LQKENI. The CDR3 sequence is 18 residues long. The junction had 14 bases not matched to a gene; V was cut back by 2 bases and J by 5 bases. Full variable domain (rest looked up from reference TRBV18 and TRBJ2-2): NAGVMQNPRHLVRRRGQEARLRCSPMKGHSHVYWYRQLPEEGLKFMVYLQKENIIDESGMPKERFSAEFPKEGPSILRIQQVVRGDSAAYFCASSPVDAGTEKTGELFFGEGSRLTVL.